The 24 T cell receptor beta chains given below trace back to one sample, sequenced in a study of cytomegalovirus exposure and HLA in healthy donors. Primers included in the PCR were 60 Vbeta and 13 Jbeta primers. Assay: immunoSEQ multiplex PCR; the TCRdb copy retains only in-frame clones and omits some. The profile shows 90,000 to 150,000 clones, 70% to 80% of them singletons. Sequenced: PBMCs. The receptors stem from a woman between 50 and 59 years old in good health and CMV-seropositive.

This clone has more than one count but fewer than ten. This chain uses TRBV11-3 with TRBJ2-5; no reliable D call. Germline CDR1 is SGHNT and CDR2 is YENEEA. CDR3 length: 13 residues. The V gene lost 1 base and the J gene lost 2 bases, with 5 bases spanning the gap. The CDR3 nucleotides are TGTGCCAGCAGCTTAGGTGCGCAAGAGACCCAGTACTTC. Protein: CASSLGAQETQYF.

The CDR3 sequence: CASSLAGFPGSSTF. The CDR3 DNA sequence: TGTGCCAGCAGCTTAGCGGGGTTTCCGGGGAGCTCCACCTTC. The V and J genes are TRBV7-2 and TRBJ1-2; D is undetermined. The V end was cut by 0 bases, the J end by 13 bases, with 18 bases between. The CDR3 is 14 residues long. Germline CDR1 SGHTA, CDR2 FQGNSA.

This chain joins TRBV7-2 and TRBJ2-1, with 9 positions matching TRBD1. Germline CDR1 reads SGHTA; CDR2 reads FQGNSA. The trim removed 3 bases at V and 5 bases at J, leaving 5 bases unmatched. CDR3 length: 15 amino acids. The CDR3 DNA reads TGTGCCAGCAGCTTGTTGGGACAGGGAGACAATGAGCAGTTCTTC. It codes for CASSLLGQGDNEQFF. The whole variable domain, remainder taken from reference TRBV7-2 and TRBJ2-1, is GAGVSQSPSNKVTEKGKDVELRCDPISGHTALYWYRQSLGQGLEFLIYFQGNSAPDKSGLPSDRFSAERTGGSVSTLTIQRTQQEDSAVYLCASSLLGQGDNEQFFGPGTRLTVL.

Regarding this clone: The junction departs from germline at one end; a sequencing error may be responsible. The chain uses TRBV7-9 and TRBJ1-3; the D gene is possibly TRBD1 (6 bases). Germline V lookup: CDR1 SEHNR, CDR2 FQNEAQ (reference sequence). There are 14 residues in the CDR3. CDR3 DNA sequence: TGTGCCAGCAGCTTAGCCTTACAGGGAAGCACCATATATTTT. Amino acid sequence: CASSLALQGSTIYF.

This clone was observed a handful of times. This chain links TRBV4-1 with TRBJ1-4, with a tentative D call TRBD1 (5 bases). Germline loops: CDR1 MGHRA, CDR2 YSYEKL. The V end lost 0 bases, the J end lost 3 bases, and 14 bases lay between the germline ends. This CDR3 region has 17 residues. DNA of the CDR3: TGCGCCAGCAGCCAAGACAGGGATCCCGTCTCTAATGAAAAACTGTTTTTT. Protein product: CASSQDRDPVSNEKLFF.

The chain carries TRBV2 and TRBJ1-4; 7 positions agree with TRBD1. V lost 4 bases, J lost 2 bases, and 7 bases stayed unmatched. Germline CDR1 SNHLY, CDR2 FYNNEI. CDR3 size: 16 residues. CDR3 residues: CASSADRVGTNEKLFF. Written as DNA, the CDR3 is TGTGCCAGCAGTGCCGACAGGGTGGGGACTAATGAAAAACTGTTTTTT.

By frequency in the sample, this clone is large. This CDR3 is also generated by other DNA sequences in the sample. The rearrangement uses TRBV7-9 and TRBJ2-7; possibly TRBD2 for D (5 bases). Germline V gene data show CDR1 as SEHNR and CDR2 as FQNEAQ (reference sequence). The CDR3 runs 14 residues. Trimming pared 5 bases from V and 3 bases from J, leaving 14 bases between. The CDR3 spells CASSPPSGDYEQYF. CDR3 in DNA: TGTGCCAGCAGCCCCCCCTCCGGGGACTACGAGCAGTACTTC.

The chain joins TRBV4-3 to TRBJ1-1, with a tentative D call TRBD1 (5 bases). Per germline, CDR1 LGHNA and CDR2 YSLEER. CDR3 length: 16 residues. The V gene lost 0 bases and the J gene lost 9 bases, with 20 bases spanning the gap. The CDR3 bases are TGCGCCAGCAGCCAAGATAATGCGGGACGCCCACGGAAAGCTTTCTTT. This sequence encodes CASSQDNAGRPRKAFF.

The V call is TRBV2, the J call TRBJ2-2; the match to TRBD2 covers 11 bases. V lost 6 bases, J lost 5 bases, and 5 bases stayed unmatched. The CDR3 extends over 15 amino acids. CDR1 and CDR2 from the germline V gene are SNHLY and FYNNEI. The DNA for the CDR3 is TGTGCCAGCAGGGAGACTAGCGGGGATACCGGGGAGCTGTTTTTT. Amino acid sequence: CASRETSGDTGELFF.

The chain carries TRBV7-8 and TRBJ2-7; 9 nucleotides line up with TRBD1. There are 16 residues in the CDR3. CDR1 and CDR2 (germline): SGHVS, FQNEAQ. The V segment lost 5 bases and the J segment 0 bases; nucleotides outside the gene matches: 8. The CDR3 is CASSRPRDRDSYEQYF. The CDR3, as DNA: TGTGCCAGCAGCAGACCCCGGGACAGGGACTCCTACGAGCAGTACTTC.

A word on this clone: Distinct nucleotide sequences in the sample also encode this CDR3. The V gene is TRBV5-4, the J gene TRBJ2-1; 11 bases fit TRBD2. The germline gives CDR1 SGHNT, CDR2 YYREEE (reference sequence). V lost 0 bases, J lost 4 bases, and 0 bases stayed unmatched. The CDR3 covers 15 residues. The CDR3 protein is CASSLGLAGYNEQFF. CDR3 nucleotide sequence: TGTGCCAGCAGCTTGGGACTAGCGGGATACAATGAGCAGTTCTTC.

This clone occurred a few times. The rearrangement uses TRBV6-1 and TRBJ1-5, with 7 bases that match TRBD1. V lost 6 bases, J lost 3 bases, and 8 bases stayed unmatched. Germline CDR1 reads MNHNS; CDR2 reads SASEGT. CDR3 length: 15 amino acids. Here the CDR3 reads CASRDRQGNNQPQHF. The DNA of the CDR3 is TGTGCCAGCAGGGATAGACAGGGTAACAATCAGCCCCAGCATTTT.

J is TRBJ1-1 and V is TRBV19; possible D gene TRBD1, 6 bases. The V gene lost 3 bases and the J gene lost 3 bases, with 11 bases spanning the gap. This CDR3 is built from 14 residues. Germline V lookup: CDR1 LNHDA, CDR2 SQIVND (reference sequence). The chain's CDR3 is CASSIAGAYTEAFF. In DNA, the CDR3 is TGTGCCAGTAGTATTGCAGGGGCCTACACTGAAGCTTTCTTT.

In its sample, this clone was seen a few times. V is TRBV6-1 and J is TRBJ2-3, with TRBD2 matching 12 bases. V lost 4 bases, J lost 8 bases, and 13 bases stayed unmatched. This CDR3 has 17 amino acids. CDR1 is MNHNS and CDR2 is SASEGT in the germline V gene. CDR3 sequence reads: CASSASSGGASSGTQYF. CDR3 nucleotides: TGTGCCAGCAGTGCGTCTAGCGGGGGGGCCTCTTCGGGTACGCAGTATTTT.

This clone was seen a handful of times. The rearrangement links TRBV5-4 to TRBJ1-4, with D possibly matching TRBD1 (6 bases). From germline, CDR1 is SGHNT and CDR2 YYREEE (reference sequence). The CDR3 has 15 residues. Trimming shortened V by 0 bases and J by 6 bases, and 12 bases separated the two germline ends. The CDR3 nucleotides read TGTGCCAGCAGCTTGGCCGGCAGGGGAGATGAAAAACTGTTTTTT. Translating gives CASSLAGRGDEKLFF.

This rearrangement joins TRBV7-9 to TRBJ2-5; 8 positions match TRBD2. Germline CDR1 and CDR2: SEHNR and FQNEAQ (reference sequence). CDR3 length equals 16 residues. V was pared by 6 bases and J by 5 bases, with 14 bases of the junction left unmatched. DNA of the CDR3: TGTGCCAGCAGTTGGCCACCGGGAGGGGAGACGGAGACCCAGTACTTC. Its translation: CASSWPPGGETETQYF.

Of note for this clone: Other nucleotide sequences in the sample specify the same CDR3. The chain joins TRBV19 to TRBJ2-1; D not resolved. Germline CDR1 is LNHDA and CDR2 is SQIVND (reference sequence). Trimming took off 1 base at V and 5 bases at J, with 6 bases between the two ends. CDR3 length equals 13 residues. The CDR3 sequence is CASSIGLNNEQFF. The CDR3 coding sequence is TGTGCCAGTAGTATAGGACTCAACAATGAGCAGTTCTTC.

The chain combines TRBV7-9 with TRBJ2-3; a weak D match, TRBD2 (6 bases). Trimming took off 5 bases at V and 6 bases at J, with 12 bases between the two ends. The CDR3 runs to 13 residues. Per the germline V gene, CDR1 is SEHNR and CDR2 is FQNEAQ (reference sequence). For the CDR3, the DNA is TGTGCCAGCAGCCGGGACTCCGCGGATACGCAGTATTTT. Its protein is CASSRDSADTQYF.

The chain couples TRBV19 to TRBJ1-2, with 9 bases matching TRBD1. J lost 2 bases, V lost 7 bases, and 5 bases had no gene match. CDR3 length equals 14 residues. Germline lookup yields CDR1 LNHDA and CDR2 SQIVND (reference sequence). The CDR3 region is CASMWDRANYGYTF. The CDR3 region has the DNA TGTGCCAGTATGTGGGACAGGGCCAACTATGGCTACACCTTC.

The sample holds a few counts of this clone. V usage is TRBV18 and J usage is TRBJ1-3; D ambiguous. Germline V gene data show CDR1 as KGHSH and CDR2 as LQKENI. V gave up 5 bases and J gave up 5 bases, with 10 bases separating them. CDR3 length equals 13 residues. The CDR3 region is CASSSGRRNTIYF. DNA of the CDR3: TGTGCCAGCTCATCGGGTCGTAGAAACACCATATATTTT.

This clone was observed a handful of times. The chain couples TRBV21-1 to TRBJ2-3; the table's D call, TRBD1, has no DNA check behind it. TRBV21-1 is reported as a pseudogene. The length of the CDR3 is 17 residues. The DNA for the CDR3 is TGTGCCAGCAGCTACAACAGGGACAGGTTGTCGGCAGATACGCAGTATTTT. Encoded protein: CASSYNRDRLSADTQYF.

The CDR3 protein is CASSQGTANEKLFF. The CDR3 region has the DNA TGTGCCAGTAGTCAAGGGACAGCTAATGAAAAACTGTTTTTT. This sequence joins TRBV19 and TRBJ1-4; 7 bases are a match to TRBD1. Germline-derived CDR1 and CDR2 are LNHDA and SQIVND (reference sequence). The J segment lost 3 bases and the V segment lost 5 bases, leaving 3 bases of the junction unmatched. CDR3 length: 14 amino acids. Full variable domain (rest looked up from reference TRBV19 and TRBJ1-4): DGGITQSPKYLFRKEGQNVTLSCEQNLNHDAMYWYRQDPGQGLRLIYYSQIVNDFQKGDIAEGYSVSREKKESFPLTVTSAQKNPTAFYLCASSQGTANEKLFFGSGTQLSVL.

The CDR3 is CASSFEILAGEQFF. CDR3 DNA: TGTGCCAGCAGTTTTGAGATCCTAGCGGGGGAGCAGTTCTTC. The chain couples TRBV27 to TRBJ2-1, with 9 bases identical to TRBD2. The V gene end was trimmed by 3 bases and the J gene end by 10 bases; junction bases not matched to a gene: 7. Germline CDR1 MNHEY, CDR2 SMNVEV (reference sequence). This CDR3 region has 14 residues.

The chain carries TRBV7-2 and TRBJ2-2; 7 bases fit TRBD1. V dropped 5 bases and J dropped 4; count of bases not matched to a gene: 10. The CDR3 contains 16 residues. Germline CDR1 is SGHTA and CDR2 is FQGNSA. This CDR3 is CASSTYTGVGTGELFF. In DNA form, the CDR3 reads TGTGCCAGCAGCACCTATACAGGGGTGGGCACCGGGGAGCTGTTTTTT.